The clone carrying this TCR beta chain was seen repeatedly, ten times or more. Its specificity is not known. The data are from a study of T-cell reconstitution after alpha-beta-depleted transplantation in children. The germline V and J ends were trimmed by 2 bases and 14 bases, with 8 bases remaining between them. This CDR3 contains 10 residues. Germline V gene data show CDR1 as SNHLY and CDR2 as FYNNEI. Study results and caveats: Expanded graft clones numbering several hundred reportedly gave rise to alpha-beta T cells about two months after transplant.

Unique molecular identifiers tagged the TCRbeta library. TCRdb reprocessed the PCR reads via MiXCR and lists one record per CDR3 protein. The sample has 600,000 to 700,000 distinct CDR3 sequences; about 12% are singletons. This TCR came from a girl aged 2 to 9 with congenital amegakaryocytic thrombocytopenia, due to receive a stem cell transplant. The chain has TRBV2 and TRBJ2-3; no firm D call. Source: PBMCs, taken before TCRalphabeta/CD19-depleted stem cell transplant. In DNA form, the CDR3 reads TGTGCCAGCAGTGAACGGCGCCCGTATTTT. Encoded protein: CASSERRPYF. Full variable domain (missing parts from reference TRBV2 and TRBJ2-3): EPEVTQTPSHQVTQMGQEVILRCVPISNHLYFYWYRQILGQKVEFLVSFYNNEISEKSEIFDDQFSVERPDGSNFTLKIRSTKLEDSAMYFCASSERRPYFGPGTRLTVL.